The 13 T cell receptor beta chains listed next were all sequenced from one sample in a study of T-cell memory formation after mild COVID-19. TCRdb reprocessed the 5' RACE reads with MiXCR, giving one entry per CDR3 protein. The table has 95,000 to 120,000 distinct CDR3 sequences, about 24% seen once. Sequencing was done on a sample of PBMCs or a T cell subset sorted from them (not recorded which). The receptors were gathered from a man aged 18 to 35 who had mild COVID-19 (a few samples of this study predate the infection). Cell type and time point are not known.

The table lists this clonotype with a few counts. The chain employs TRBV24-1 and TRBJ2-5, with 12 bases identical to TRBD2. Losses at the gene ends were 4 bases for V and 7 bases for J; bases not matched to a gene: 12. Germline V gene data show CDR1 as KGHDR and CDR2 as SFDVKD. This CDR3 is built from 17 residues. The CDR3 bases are TGTGCCACCAGTGACCATGAGGCCCTAGCGGGGGGGGTGACCCAGTACTTC. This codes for CATSDHEALAGGVTQYF.

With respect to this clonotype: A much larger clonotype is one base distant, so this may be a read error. CDR3 DNA sequence: TGTGCCAGCAGCCCACCCGACAGCTACGAGCAGTACTTC. As protein: CASSPPDSYEQYF. This chain connects TRBV7-8 to TRBJ2-7; a possible D gene is TRBD1 (5 bases). V lost 5 bases to trimming and J lost 3 bases, with 11 bases between them. Germline CDR1 is SGHVS and CDR2 is FQNEAQ. The CDR3 runs 13 residues.

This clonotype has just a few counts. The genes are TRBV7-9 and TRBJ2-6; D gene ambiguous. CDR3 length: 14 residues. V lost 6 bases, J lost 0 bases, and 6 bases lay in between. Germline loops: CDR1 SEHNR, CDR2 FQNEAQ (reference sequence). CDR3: CASRLSSGANVLTF. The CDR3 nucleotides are TGTGCCAGCAGGCTTAGCTCTGGGGCCAACGTCCTGACTTTC.

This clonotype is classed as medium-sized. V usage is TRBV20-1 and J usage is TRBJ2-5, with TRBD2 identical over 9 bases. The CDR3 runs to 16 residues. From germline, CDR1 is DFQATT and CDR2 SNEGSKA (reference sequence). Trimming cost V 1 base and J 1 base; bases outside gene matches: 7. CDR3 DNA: TGCAGTGCTAGAGGGGGGCTAGCGGGGAGCCAAGAGACCCAGTACTTC. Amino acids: CSARGGLAGSQETQYF.

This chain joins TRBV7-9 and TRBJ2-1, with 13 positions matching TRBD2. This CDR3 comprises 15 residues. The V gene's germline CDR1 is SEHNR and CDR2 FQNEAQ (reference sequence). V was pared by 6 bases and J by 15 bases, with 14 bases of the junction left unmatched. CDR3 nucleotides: TGTGCCAGCAGACCCGAGGGACTAGCGGGGCGTATTACGTTCTTC. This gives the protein CASRPEGLAGRITFF.

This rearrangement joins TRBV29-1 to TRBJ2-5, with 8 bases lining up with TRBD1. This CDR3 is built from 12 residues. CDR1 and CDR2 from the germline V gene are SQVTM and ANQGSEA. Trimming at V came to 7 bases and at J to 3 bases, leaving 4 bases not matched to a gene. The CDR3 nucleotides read TGCAGCGGCGGACAGGGTGAAGAGACCCAGTACTTC. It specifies CSGGQGEETQYF.

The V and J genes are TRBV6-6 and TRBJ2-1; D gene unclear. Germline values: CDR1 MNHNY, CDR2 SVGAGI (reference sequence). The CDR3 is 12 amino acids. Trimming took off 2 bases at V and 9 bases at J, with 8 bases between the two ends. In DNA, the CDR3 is TGTGCCAGCAGTTACGGGGTGGGTGAGCAGTTCTTC. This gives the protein CASSYGVGEQFF.

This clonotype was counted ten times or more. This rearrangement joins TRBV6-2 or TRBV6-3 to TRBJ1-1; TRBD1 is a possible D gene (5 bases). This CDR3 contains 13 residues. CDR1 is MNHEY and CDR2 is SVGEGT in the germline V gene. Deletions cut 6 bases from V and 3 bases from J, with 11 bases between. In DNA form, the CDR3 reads TGTGCCAGCAGGTGGGGCGCCGACACTGAAGCTTTCTTT. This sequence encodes CASRWGADTEAFF.

The DNA for the CDR3 is TGTGCCAGCAGCCAAGAGGTCGGTAGCGGGGGGGCTACGCAGTATTTT. Amino acid sequence: CASSQEVGSGGATQYF. This chain joins TRBV4-2 and TRBJ2-3, with TRBD2 matching over 11 bases. The V segment lost 0 bases and the J segment 8 bases; nucleotides outside the gene matches: 7. The germline gives CDR1 LGHNA, CDR2 YNFKEQ. This CDR3 has 16 amino acids.

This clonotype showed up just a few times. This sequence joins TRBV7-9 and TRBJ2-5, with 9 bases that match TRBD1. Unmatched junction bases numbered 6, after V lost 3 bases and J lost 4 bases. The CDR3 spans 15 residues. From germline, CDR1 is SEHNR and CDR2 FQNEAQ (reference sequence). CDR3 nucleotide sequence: TGTGCCAGCAGCTTGACAGGGGGGTTCGGAGAGACCCAGTACTTC. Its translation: CASSLTGGFGETQYF.

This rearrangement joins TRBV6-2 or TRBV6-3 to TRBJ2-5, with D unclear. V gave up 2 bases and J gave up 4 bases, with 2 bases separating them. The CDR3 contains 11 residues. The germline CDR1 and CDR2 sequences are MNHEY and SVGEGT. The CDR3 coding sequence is TGTGCCAGCAGTTACCTAGAGACCCAGTACTTC. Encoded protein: CASSYLETQYF.

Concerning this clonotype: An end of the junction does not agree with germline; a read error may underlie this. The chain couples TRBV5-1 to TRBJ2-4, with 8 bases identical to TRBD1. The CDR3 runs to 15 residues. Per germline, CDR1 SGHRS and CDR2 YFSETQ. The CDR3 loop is CDSSSTGAWLDIQYF. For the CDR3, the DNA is TGCGACAGCAGCTCGACAGGGGCTTGGCTGGACATTCAGTACTTC.

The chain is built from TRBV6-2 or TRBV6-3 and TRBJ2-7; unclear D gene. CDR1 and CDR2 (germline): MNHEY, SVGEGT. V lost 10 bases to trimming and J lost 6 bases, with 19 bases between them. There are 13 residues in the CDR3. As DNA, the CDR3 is TGTGCCACCTCGGACCCCATATTCGCCGAGCAGTACGTC. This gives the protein CATSDPIFAEQYV.